The 2 T cell receptor beta chains given below trace back to one sample, sequenced in a study of T-cell memory formation after mild COVID-19. TCRdb analysed the 5' RACE reads with MiXCR anew, one entry per CDR3 protein. The table has roughly 300,000 distinct CDR3 sequences, 7% to 10% seen once. The sequenced sample was PBMCs or a T cell subset sorted from them (not recorded which). The receptors derive from a man between 18 and 29 years old who had mild COVID-19 (a few samples of this study predate the infection). Cell type and time point are not known.

This clonotype has a handful of counts. The J gene is TRBJ1-5, the V gene TRBV7-2, with D hard to call. This CDR3 is 14 amino acids long. V dropped 2 bases and J dropped 3 bases, with 8 bases sitting between them. Per the germline V gene, CDR1 is SGHTA and CDR2 is FQGNSA. The CDR3 here is CASSLNSYNQPQHF. CDR3 bases: TGTGCCAGCAGCTTAAACAGTTACAATCAGCCCCAGCATTTT.

CDR3 in amino acids: CASSLLQGANEQYF. Here the CDR3 DNA reads TGTGCCAGCAGCTTATTACAGGGGGCCAACGAGCAGTACTTC. V and J are TRBV7-9 and TRBJ2-7; TRBD1 aligns across 9 bases. The CDR3 consists of 14 residues. Germline-derived CDR1 and CDR2 are SEHNR and FQNEAQ (reference sequence). The V and J ends lost 2 bases and 5 bases, in that order; junction bases with no gene match: 4.